This note documents a single TCR beta chain sequence. CD8+ and CD4+ T cells from blood underwent TCR beta sequencing. The TEMRA cells underwent FACS enrichment, while the CD8+ and CD4+ T cells underwent negative isolation. An input of about 0.5 to 1 ug of RNA was subjected to reverse transcription using random hexamers. A multiplex approach, immunoSEQ multiplex PCR, amplified TCR beta CDR3 across 54 Vbeta and 13 Jbeta. TCRdb reanalysed the immunoSEQ multiplex PCR reads using MiXCR and keeps one entry per CDR3 protein. This table has around 160,000 distinct CDR3 sequences, roughly 94% appearing once. The sample is drawn from a study of CD8 T cells in Susac syndrome. CDR3 length equals 16 residues. Germline trimming cut 3 bases from V and 0 bases from J; bases unmatched to any gene: 7. Germline-derived CDR1 and CDR2 are MNHEY and SVGEGT.

The sequencing input was CD4+ T cells from PBMCs. This chain connects TRBV6-2 or TRBV6-3 to TRBJ2-7; 8 bases fit TRBD2. The source is a human donor with multiple sclerosis. The DNA of the CDR3 is TGTGCCAGCAGTTATGGAACTAGCGGAAGCTCCTACGAGCAGTACTTC. The encoded protein is CASSYGTSGSSYEQYF.